This is a list of T cell receptor beta chains from one sample in a study of blood T cell repertoires in COVID-19. Profiled with immunoSEQ multiplex PCR; TCRdb holds only in-frame clones, not every one. This repertoire shows 250,000 or so clones, 70% to 80% found once; its top ten account for about 3.1%. The specimen was peripheral blood. The receptors stem from a woman older than 75 with acute or convalescent COVID-19. Each CDR3 is given with its conserved first and last residue. The D gene is left open where the match is weak. Clone size, where shown, is once, few, many, or a class for clones that have expanded.

d_call: TRBD1
v_call: TRBV18
clone_size: once
j_call: TRBJ1-4
cdr3_nt: TGTGCCAGCTCACCACAATTGAGGACAGGGGCAGCTAATGAAAAACTGTTTTTT
cdr3_aa: CASSPQLRTGAANEKLFF

d_call: .
v_call: TRBV6-2/TRBV6-3
clone_size: .
j_call: TRBJ1-1
cdr3_nt: TGTGCCAGCAGTTATGGGGGGGGCACTGAAGCTTTCTTT
cdr3_aa: CASSYGGGTEAFF

d_call: TRBD1
v_call: TRBV27
clone_size: few
j_call: TRBJ2-7
cdr3_nt: TGTGCCAGCAGTTTCGGGACAGGGGGATCCTACGAGCAGTACTTC
cdr3_aa: CASSFGTGGSYEQYF

d_call: TRBD1
v_call: TRBV6-1
clone_size: .
j_call: TRBJ1-5
cdr3_nt: TGTGCCAGCAGTGAGTTATTAGGGCAGGGGGCAAGTGGCAATCAGCCCCAGCATTTT
cdr3_aa: CASSELLGQGASGNQPQHF

d_call: .
v_call: TRBV18
clone_size: once
j_call: TRBJ2-1
cdr3_nt: TGTGCCAGCTCACGCCAGGATGTGGTCTACAATGAGCAGTTCTTC
cdr3_aa: CASSRQDVVYNEQFF

d_call: TRBD2
v_call: TRBV25-1
clone_size: .
j_call: TRBJ2-1
cdr3_nt: TGTGCCAGCAGTGAATATATTGTAGCGGGAGCCTACAATGAGCAGTTCTTC
cdr3_aa: CASSEYIVAGAYNEQFF

d_call: TRBD2
v_call: TRBV9
clone_size: .
j_call: TRBJ2-1
cdr3_nt: TGTGCCAGCGCTTTGGTGGGTCTGGGAGGGCCGGGGGATGAGCAGTTCTTC
cdr3_aa: CASALVGLGGPGDEQFF

d_call: TRBD1
v_call: TRBV30
clone_size: .
j_call: TRBJ2-2
cdr3_nt: TGTGCCTGGAACGGACAGGGCACCGGGGAGCTGTTTTTT
cdr3_aa: CAWNGQGTGELFF

d_call: TRBD2
v_call: TRBV5-1
clone_size: few
j_call: TRBJ2-1
cdr3_nt: TGCGCCAGCAGCTTGGGAGGTCCGGGGAGGGCACAAAGGTCGGAGCAGTTCTTC
cdr3_aa: CASSLGGPGRAQRSEQFF

d_call: TRBD1
v_call: TRBV9
clone_size: .
j_call: TRBJ2-7
cdr3_nt: TGTGCCAGCAGCGTAGCTACAGGGGACGAGCAGTACTTC
cdr3_aa: CASSVATGDEQYF

d_call: TRBD1
v_call: TRBV5-1
clone_size: .
j_call: TRBJ1-1
cdr3_nt: TGCGCCAGCAGCCCCGGACAGGGAAGGATGAACACTGAAGCTTTCTTT
cdr3_aa: CASSPGQGRMNTEAFF

d_call: TRBD1
v_call: TRBV5-4
clone_size: .
j_call: TRBJ2-7
cdr3_nt: TGTGCCAGCAGCTTGGCCATGGGACAGGGGAGAGAGCAGTACTTC
cdr3_aa: CASSLAMGQGREQYF

d_call: .
v_call: TRBV15
clone_size: .
j_call: TRBJ2-3
cdr3_nt: TGTGCCACCAGCAGAGTTGGAGAGGATACGCAGTATTTT
cdr3_aa: CATSRVGEDTQYF

d_call: .
v_call: TRBV7-9
clone_size: .
j_call: TRBJ1-5
cdr3_nt: TGTGCCAGCAGCCTAGGATTCGGCCCTAGCTATCAGCCCCAGCATTTT
cdr3_aa: CASSLGFGPSYQPQHF

d_call: TRBD1
v_call: TRBV6-2/TRBV6-3
clone_size: .
j_call: TRBJ2-7
cdr3_nt: TGTGCCAGCAGTTACCCCCTCCCATCGACAGGGAACTACGAGCAGTACTTC
cdr3_aa: CASSYPLPSTGNYEQYF

d_call: .
v_call: TRBV4-1
clone_size: few
j_call: TRBJ2-3
cdr3_nt: TGCGCCAGCAGCCAGGACCCTCCACGGGGGAATACAGATACGCAGTATTTT
cdr3_aa: CASSQDPPRGNTDTQYF

d_call: TRBD1
v_call: TRBV6-5
clone_size: .
j_call: TRBJ1-5
cdr3_nt: TGTGCCAGCAGTTTACAGGGGATGAGCAATCAGCCCCAGCATTTT
cdr3_aa: CASSLQGMSNQPQHF

d_call: TRBD2
v_call: TRBV5-1
clone_size: .
j_call: TRBJ2-3
cdr3_nt: TGCGCCAGCAGCTTACTAGCGGGGGGCACCTTGCGGAGCACAGATACGCAGTATTTT
cdr3_aa: CASSLLAGGTLRSTDTQYF

d_call: .
v_call: TRBV21-1
clone_size: .
j_call: TRBJ2-7
cdr3_nt: TGTGCCACCACAGGGAGTACCTACGAGCAGTACTTC
cdr3_aa: CATTGSTYEQYF

d_call: .
v_call: TRBV4-3
clone_size: .
j_call: TRBJ1-4
cdr3_nt: TGCGCCAGCAGCCAAGACTTCAGGGACTGGTCTAATGAAAAACTGTTTTTT
cdr3_aa: CASSQDFRDWSNEKLFF

d_call: TRBD1
v_call: TRBV6-5
clone_size: once
j_call: TRBJ1-2
cdr3_nt: TGTGCCAGCAACGGACAGGGTGACTATGGCTACACCTTC
cdr3_aa: CASNGQGDYGYTF

d_call: TRBD1
v_call: TRBV10-3
clone_size: .
j_call: TRBJ1-3
cdr3_nt: TGTGCCATCAGCTGGACAGGAACCTCTGGAAACACCATATATTTT
cdr3_aa: CAISWTGTSGNTIYF

d_call: TRBD1
v_call: TRBV6-2/TRBV6-3
clone_size: few
j_call: TRBJ1-4
cdr3_nt: TGTGCCAGCAGTTCAATCGGGACAGGGGCTGAAAAACTGTTTTTT
cdr3_aa: CASSSIGTGAEKLFF

d_call: .
v_call: TRBV9
clone_size: once
j_call: TRBJ2-5
cdr3_nt: TGTGCCAGCAGCGTAGGTCAGGGGCCAGGGACCCAGTACTTC
cdr3_aa: CASSVGQGPGTQYF

d_call: .
v_call: TRBV21-1
clone_size: few
j_call: TRBJ1-5
cdr3_nt: TGTGCCAGCAGCAAAGCTCCCACTTATAGCAATCAGCCCCAGCATTTT
cdr3_aa: CASSKAPTYSNQPQHF

d_call: .
v_call: TRBV23-1
clone_size: .
j_call: TRBJ1-3
cdr3_nt: TGCGCCAGCAGTCAATCGAGGGGGTCTGGAAACACCATATATTTT
cdr3_aa: CASSQSRGSGNTIYF

d_call: TRBD2
v_call: TRBV4-2
clone_size: .
j_call: TRBJ2-7
cdr3_nt: TGTGCCAGCAGCCAAGAGTCGCTAGCGGGATCCTACGAGCAGTACTTC
cdr3_aa: CASSQESLAGSYEQYF

d_call: TRBD1
v_call: TRBV30
clone_size: few
j_call: TRBJ1-1
cdr3_nt: TGTGCCTGGAGTGTACAAACCACAGGGGGAGGTTTCTTT
cdr3_aa: CAWSVQTTGGGFF

d_call: .
v_call: TRBV18
clone_size: .
j_call: TRBJ1-6
cdr3_nt: TGTGCCAGCTCACCAGGGGCGAGTTTATCACCCCTCCACTTT
cdr3_aa: CASSPGASLSPLHF

d_call: .
v_call: TRBV5-1
clone_size: .
j_call: TRBJ2-7
cdr3_nt: TGCGCCAGCAGCCAAGGGGGGGTCGACGAGCAGTACTTC
cdr3_aa: CASSQGGVDEQYF

d_call: .
v_call: TRBV5-6
clone_size: .
j_call: TRBJ2-5
cdr3_nt: TGTGCCAGCAGCTCTACAGGGGACTGGGAGACCCAGTACTTC
cdr3_aa: CASSSTGDWETQYF

d_call: TRBD1
v_call: TRBV2
clone_size: few
j_call: TRBJ2-7
cdr3_nt: TGTGCCAGCAATGGACAGGGGTTCGACGAGCAGTACTTC
cdr3_aa: CASNGQGFDEQYF

d_call: TRBD1
v_call: TRBV9
clone_size: once
j_call: TRBJ2-6
cdr3_nt: TGTGCCAGCAGCCCGCGGACAGGGGGCCGCCGCTCTGGGGCCAACGTCCTGACTTTC
cdr3_aa: CASSPRTGGRRSGANVLTF

d_call: .
v_call: TRBV29-1
clone_size: .
j_call: TRBJ2-4
cdr3_nt: TGCAGCGTCTCAGGGCGCGAGGACATTCAGTACTTC
cdr3_aa: CSVSGREDIQYF